This TCR beta chain was captured in a study of OX40 agonist ivuxolimab in advanced cancers. The repertoire was sequenced with immunoSEQ multiplex PCR; TCRdb's copy has only in-frame clones and lacks some. The table includes more than 80,000 clones, under 95% detected once. The CDR3 covers 12 residues. Blood draws occurred at baseline, cycle 4 day 1, and cycle 7 day 1. Remarks on this clone: What it binds is unknown.

Whole-study results and caveats: Dose levels from 0.1 to 3.0 mg/kg saw CD4+ and CD8+ blood T cells expand clonally by week 6. Undetermined was the antigen specificity of the expanded peripheral T cells.

The rearrangement uses TRBV21-1 and TRBJ2-3; the table names TRBD2, a call not compared with the DNA. TRBV21-1 is a pseudogene segment. Sequencing used CD4+ or CD8+ T cells sorted from blood, obtained in a trial of the OX40 agonist ivuxolimab. This clonotype was obtained from an adult with an advanced solid tumor such as melanoma, head and neck, liver or kidney cancer. CDR3 region: CASSKERKLGYF. The DNA for the CDR3 is TGTGCCAGCAGCAAAGAGAGGAAATTGGGGTATTTT.